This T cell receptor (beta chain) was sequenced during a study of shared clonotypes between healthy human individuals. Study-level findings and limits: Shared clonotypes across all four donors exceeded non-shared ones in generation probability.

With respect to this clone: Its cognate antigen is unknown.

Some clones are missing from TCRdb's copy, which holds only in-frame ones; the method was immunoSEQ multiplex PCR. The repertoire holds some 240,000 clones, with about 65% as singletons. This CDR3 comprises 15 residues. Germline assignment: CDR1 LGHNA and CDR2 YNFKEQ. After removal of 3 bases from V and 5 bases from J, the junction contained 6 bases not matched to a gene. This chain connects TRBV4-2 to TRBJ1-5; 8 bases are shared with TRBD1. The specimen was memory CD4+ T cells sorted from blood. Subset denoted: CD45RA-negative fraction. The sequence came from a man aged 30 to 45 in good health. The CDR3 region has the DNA TGTGCCAGCAGCCACGACAGGGGCGGGGATCAGCCCCAGCATTTT. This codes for CASSHDRGGDQPQHF.